The next 29 T cell receptor beta chains were all read from a single sample in a study of molecular identifiers for immune sequencing clone quantification. TCRdb analysed the PCR reads with MiXCR anew, one entry per CDR3 protein. The table shows hundreds of thousands of distinct CDR3 sequences, with nearly 20% occurring only once. Source material: naive CD8+ T cells from blood, with Jurkat cell RNA spiked in. The subset here: FACS-sorted CD8+CD4-CCR7+CD45RA+ naive T cells. The source is a human donor in good health. Some libraries in this study had Jurkat cell RNA spiked in.

To note about this clonotype: A junction boundary mismatches the germline segment, possibly from a read error. J is TRBJ1-5 and V is TRBV30; TRBD1 agrees at 8 bases. This CDR3 comprises 15 residues. Germline CDR1 is GTSNPN and CDR2 is SVGIG (reference sequence). This chain's CDR3 is CAWNPGQDSDQPQHF. CDR3 DNA: TGTGCCTGGAACCCGGGACAGGATAGCGATCAGCCCCAGCATTTT.

This clonotype was recorded at least ten times. V gene TRBV6-2 or TRBV6-3 combines with J gene TRBJ1-5; 7 bases map to TRBD1. CDR1 and CDR2 from the germline V gene are MNHEY and SVGEGT. The junction had 6 bases not matched to a gene; V was cut back by 2 bases and J by 5 bases. This CDR3 has 15 residues. The CDR3 DNA reads TGTGCCAGCAGTTACGGGACAGCGGGGGATCAGCCCCAGCATTTT. This codes for CASSYGTAGDQPQHF.

This clonotype was seen at least ten times. The CDR3 nucleotides are TGCGCCAGCAGCCAAGCGGTCAGTCTAGGGACTGAAGCTTTCTTT. Translation gives CASSQAVSLGTEAFF. The V call is TRBV4-3, the J call TRBJ1-1; D is undetermined. V was trimmed by 1 base and J by 5 bases, leaving 14 bases between them. This CDR3 comprises 15 residues. Germline CDR1 and CDR2: LGHNA and YSLEER.

V usage is TRBV20-1 and J usage is TRBJ2-7; a possible D gene is TRBD2 (6 bases). The V gene's germline CDR1 is DFQATT and CDR2 SNEGSKA (reference sequence). V shed 0 bases and J shed 4 bases, with 10 bases lying between them. The CDR3 consists of 13 residues. CDR3 residues: CSARDSSGYEQYF. The CDR3 DNA reads as TGCAGTGCTAGAGATTCCAGCGGGTACGAGCAGTACTTC.

This clonotype was seen at least ten times. This chain links TRBV2 with TRBJ2-4; tentative D call: TRBD2 (6 bases). Germline CDR1 is SNHLY and CDR2 is FYNNEI. Trimming took off 7 bases at V and 0 bases at J, with 16 bases between the two ends. The CDR3 extends over 16 amino acids. The CDR3 region is CASIGEDHIAKNIQYF. CDR3 DNA: TGTGCCAGCATAGGGGAGGACCATATAGCCAAAAACATTCAGTACTTC.

There are many counts of this clonotype. The rearrangement uses TRBV27 and TRBJ2-3, with D unclear. CDR1 and CDR2 (germline): MNHEY, SMNVEV (reference sequence). This CDR3 has 13 amino acids. The V end lost 5 bases, the J end lost 1 base, and 7 bases lay between the germline ends. The CDR3 DNA reads TGTGCCAGCAGTCTTATAGGCACAGATACGCAGTATTTT. It yields the protein CASSLIGTDTQYF.

At least ten counts were recorded for this clonotype. This sequence joins TRBV6-1 and TRBJ2-7; D may be TRBD1 or TRBD2 (5 bases each). Per the germline V gene, CDR1 is MNHNS and CDR2 is SASEGT. The CDR3 loop spans 13 amino acids. V gave up 2 bases and J gave up 4 bases, with 9 bases separating them. The CDR3 nucleotides read TGTGCCAGCAGTGAAAGCGGACAATACGAGCAGTACTTC. Amino acids: CASSESGQYEQYF.

Turning to this clonotype: A much larger clone lies one base from this, so it may be a read error. This CDR3 is missing its conserved last phenylalanine or tryptophan, likely due to a read error. The J gene is TRBJ1-1, the V gene TRBV12-5; no firm D call. The CDR3 totals 11 residues. Germline assignment: CDR1 LGHNT and CDR2 FRNRAP. Trimming left V 7 bases short and J 6 bases short, with 9 bases between. The CDR3 sequence is CASAPGPEAFS. CDR3 bases: TGTGCTAGTGCCCCCGGCCCTGAAGCTTTCTCT.

This clonotype has at least ten counts. This chain connects TRBV5-1 to TRBJ2-5; the D is unclear. V shed 4 bases and J shed 1 base, with 20 bases lying between them. Germline lookup yields CDR1 SGHRS and CDR2 YFSETQ. The CDR3 length is 17 residues. In DNA form, the CDR3 reads TGCGCCAGCAGCCCACCCGGCCCCAATCCACCCCAAGAGACCCAGTACTTC. Its translation: CASSPPGPNPPQETQYF.

This clonotype was recorded at least ten times. The chain employs TRBV5-4 and TRBJ1-1; the D gene is possibly TRBD1 (5 bases). Per germline, CDR1 SGHNT and CDR2 YYREEE (reference sequence). V lost 0 bases to trimming and J lost 3 bases, with 15 bases between them. The CDR3 runs 16 residues. This CDR3 reads CASSLAAGGWDTEAFF. CDR3 DNA: TGTGCCAGCAGCTTGGCCGCGGGGGGATGGGACACTGAAGCTTTCTTT.

This clonotype occurred many times. V gene TRBV7-6 combines with J gene TRBJ2-7; tentative D call: TRBD1 (5 bases). V gave up 6 bases and J gave up 5 bases, with 11 bases separating them. CDR1 SGHVS and CDR2 FNYEAQ come from the germline V gene. This CDR3 is built from 12 residues. CDR3 sequence reads: CASSETVNEQYF. The DNA of the CDR3 is TGTGCCAGCAGTGAGACAGTTAACGAGCAGTACTTC.

A word on this clonotype: Since a much larger clone is just one base distant, this may be a read error. This sequence joins TRBV28 and TRBJ1-1; D is uncertain. Germline loops: CDR1 MDHEN, CDR2 SYDVKM. Trimming removed 3 bases from V and 4 bases from J, with 12 bases in between. CDR3 size: 14 residues. As DNA, the CDR3 is TGTGCCAGCAGTTTTTGGAGTGTGGGCACTGAAGCTTTCTTT. This sequence encodes CASSFWSVGTEAFF.

At least ten counts were recorded for this clonotype. The genes are TRBV2 and TRBJ2-3; 7 bases map to TRBD2. The CDR3 loop spans 15 amino acids. Germline V lookup: CDR1 SNHLY, CDR2 FYNNEI. V shed 4 bases and J 2 bases; nucleotides not matched to a gene: 6. CDR3 in amino acids: CASSGGLFLTDTQYF. Written as DNA, the CDR3 is TGTGCCAGCAGTGGGGGACTATTCCTCACAGATACGCAGTATTTT.

This clonotype has ten or more counts. CDR3: CASSPRTGGGGYTF. DNA of the CDR3: TGCGCCAGCAGCCCAAGGACAGGGGGCGGGGGCTACACCTTC. The chain links TRBV4-1 to TRBJ1-2; TRBD1 agrees at 11 bases. V lost 4 bases to trimming and J lost 8 bases; unmatched junction nucleotides: 6. Germline V gives CDR1 MGHRA, CDR2 YSYEKL. This CDR3 is 14 amino acids long.

There are many counts of this clonotype. The chain has TRBV14 and TRBJ1-6, with D perhaps matching TRBD1 (6 bases). V dropped 3 bases and J dropped 11 bases, with 11 bases sitting between them. In germline, CDR1 is SGHDN, CDR2 FVKESK. The CDR3 covers 13 residues. For the CDR3, the DNA is TGTGCCAGCAGCCACGGGGGCCGGACACCCCTCCACTTT. Residues: CASSHGGRTPLHF.

This clonotype was detected ten times or more. This rearrangement joins TRBV5-5 to TRBJ1-1; D call uncertain. This CDR3 is 15 amino acids long. Deletions cut 0 bases from V and 5 bases from J, with 14 bases between. Germline V gives CDR1 SGHKS, CDR2 YYEKEE (reference sequence). This chain's CDR3 is CASSLGASGGTEAFF. CDR3 coding DNA: TGTGCCAGCAGCTTGGGCGCCAGCGGAGGGACTGAAGCTTTCTTT.

CDR3: CASSLEGRTEAFF. CDR3 sequence (DNA): TGTGCCAGCAGTTTAGAAGGACGTACTGAAGCTTTCTTT. V is TRBV12-3 or TRBV12-4 and J is TRBJ1-1; D remains ambiguous. Trimming shortened V by 1 base and J by 5 bases, and 8 bases separated the two germline ends. This CDR3 has 13 residues.

Comments on this clonotype: This could be a read error, since a much larger clone is one nucleotide away. The rearrangement links TRBV6-6 to TRBJ2-1; a possible D gene is TRBD2 (5 bases). CDR1 and CDR2 from the germline V gene are MNHNY and SVGAGI (reference sequence). This CDR3 spans 13 amino acids. The CDR3 bases are TGTGCCCGCAGTTACTCATTGCGGGCTGAGCAGTTCTTC. It specifies CARSYSLRAEQFF.

Notes on this clonotype: A much larger clone differs by one base, so this may be a read error. Here the CDR3 omits its conserved ending phenylalanine or tryptophan, so a read error is the likely source. V usage is TRBV9 and J usage is TRBJ2-1; D may be TRBD1 (6 bases). This CDR3 is built from 15 residues. Germline V gives CDR1 SGDLS, CDR2 YYNGEE. The ends were cut back, 0 bases at V and 2 bases at J, with 9 bases in the middle. The CDR3 spells CASSVVQGPYNEQFS. CDR3 DNA: TGTGCCAGCAGCGTAGTACAGGGCCCCTACAATGAGCAGTTCTCC.

Notes on this clonotype: A read error is possible here, since a much larger clone lies one base away. J is TRBJ2-5 and V is TRBV12-3 or TRBV12-4, with D maybe TRBD1 (6 bases). The V end was cut by 5 bases, the J end by 4 bases, with 20 bases between. The CDR3 has 16 residues. For the CDR3, the DNA is TGTGCCAGCAGTGACCCCAGGGTGGGGGCTGGAGAGACCCAGTACTTC. It translates to CASSDPRVGAGETQYF.

At least ten counts were recorded for this clonotype. The chain couples TRBV5-1 to TRBJ1-4; TRBD1 is a possible D gene (6 bases). This CDR3 contains 16 residues. Looked up from germline, CDR1 is SGHRS and CDR2 is YFSETQ. Deletions cut 4 bases from V and 4 bases from J, with 17 bases between. The CDR3 DNA sequence: TGCGCCAGCAGCCCGGACATCGGACAGATTAATGAAAAACTGTTTTTT. Translated, it gives CASSPDIGQINEKLFF.

This clonotype turned up a few times. V gene TRBV6-5 combines with J gene TRBJ1-4; 12 bases are shared with TRBD1. CDR3 size: 18 residues. Germline CDR1 is MNHEY and CDR2 is SVGAGI. After removal of 2 bases from V and 4 bases from J, the junction contained 8 bases not matched to a gene. Written as DNA, the CDR3 is TGTGCCAGCAGTTACCGGGACAGGGGGCGCGGGGATAATGAAAAACTGTTTTTT. This codes for CASSYRDRGRGDNEKLFF.

This clonotype was recorded at least ten times. CDR3 amino acids: CASSYSGTGQSEQYF. As DNA, the CDR3 is TGTGCCAGCAGTTACTCTGGGACAGGGCAGTCCGAGCAGTACTTC. The chain carries TRBV6-5 and TRBJ2-7; 9 bases agree with TRBD1. Germline loops: CDR1 MNHEY, CDR2 SVGAGI. Losses at the gene ends were 0 bases for V and 6 bases for J; bases not matched to a gene: 6. The CDR3 runs to 15 residues.

In this sample, this clonotype turned up a few times. This chain links TRBV3-1 with TRBJ1-6; 8 nucleotides line up with TRBD1. This CDR3 has 15 amino acids. The germline CDR1 and CDR2 sequences are LGHDT and YNNKEL (reference sequence). The junction had 9 bases not matched to a gene; V was cut back by 3 bases and J by 11 bases. The CDR3, as DNA: TGTGCCAGCAGCCAGTCCTGGACAGGGAGCACACCCCTCCACTTT. Translated, it gives CASSQSWTGSTPLHF.

To note about this clonotype: This could be a read error, since a much larger clone is one nucleotide away. The CDR3 spells CAGSLVASEAFF. CDR3 bases: TGTGCCGGCAGCTTAGTGGCCAGTGAAGCTTTCTTT. This chain connects TRBV7-9 to TRBJ1-1; D unclear. The V gene's germline CDR1 is SEHNR and CDR2 FQNEAQ (reference sequence). CDR3 length: 12 amino acids.

The chain recombines TRBV7-9 with TRBJ2-2, with a tentative D call TRBD1 (5 bases). The germline gives CDR1 SEHNR, CDR2 FQNEAQ (reference sequence). This CDR3 has 14 residues. V dropped 5 bases and J dropped 2 bases, with 9 bases sitting between them. The CDR3 loop reads CASSRTSNTGELFF. The CDR3 DNA reads as TGTGCCAGCAGCCGGACAAGTAACACCGGGGAGCTGTTTTTT.

This clonotype was counted ten times or more. The J gene is TRBJ2-7, the V gene TRBV6-2 or TRBV6-3, with no clear D. Germline V gives CDR1 MNHEY, CDR2 SVGEGT. V shed 4 bases and J shed 7 bases, with 11 bases lying between them. This CDR3 spans 12 amino acids. The CDR3 spells CASSLTPGEQYF. CDR3 sequence (DNA): TGTGCCAGCAGTTTGACCCCTGGGGAGCAGTACTTC.

In its sample, this clonotype was seen many times. V gene TRBV2 combines with J gene TRBJ1-5, with TRBD1 matching 8 bases. In germline, CDR1 is SNHLY, CDR2 FYNNEI. This CDR3 has 14 amino acids. V shed 1 base and J 6 bases; nucleotides not matched to a gene: 2. The CDR3 is CASSEGTGFQPQHF. CDR3 sequence (DNA): TGTGCCAGCAGTGAAGGGACAGGGTTTCAGCCCCAGCATTTT. The full variable domain, in which reference TRBV2 and TRBJ1-5 provide the parts outside the CDR3, is EPEVTQTPSHQVTQMGQEVILRCVPISNHLYFYWYRQILGQKVEFLVSFYNNEISEKSEIFDDQFSVERPDGSNFTLKIRSTKLEDSAMYFCASSEGTGFQPQHFGDGTRLSIL.

Details on this clonotype: Since a much larger clone is just one base distant, this may be a read error. The conserved phenylalanine or tryptophan normally closing the CDR3 is absent here, so this likely arose from a read error. V gene TRBV19 combines with J gene TRBJ1-6; 7 nucleotides line up with TRBD1. This CDR3 is 15 amino acids long. Germline CDR1 reads LNHDA; CDR2 reads SQIVND (reference sequence). The V segment lost 5 bases and the J segment 6 bases; nucleotides outside the gene matches: 7. The CDR3 DNA is TGTGCCAGTAGTTTTGGGCAGGGGGTTAATTCACCCCTCCACCTT. It translates to CASSFGQGVNSPLHL.